The present entry profiles one T cell receptor beta chain with its context. Its antigen is not identified. The record originates from a study of cytomegalovirus exposure and HLA in healthy donors. Study findings and constraints: TCR beta chains associated with HLA were, in a later analysis, more clonally expanded than equally common others.

Use of 60 Vbeta and 13 Jbeta primers characterized the PCR. Assay used: immunoSEQ multiplex PCR; TCRdb lists only in-frame clones, some missing. The sample lists about 120,000 clones, around 75% occurring once. The germline V gene has CDR1 SGHRS and CDR2 YFSETQ. The CDR3 loop spans 13 amino acids. V lost 5 bases, J lost 1 base, and 9 bases lay in between. This receptor was identified in a man aged 25 to 40 in good health and CMV-seronegative. This rearrangement joins TRBV5-1 to TRBJ1-1, with D maybe TRBD1 (5 bases). The sample consisted of PBMCs. As DNA, the CDR3 is TGCGCCAGCAGGGGCCAGGGGAACACTGAAGCTTTCTTT. It is translated as CASRGQGNTEAFF.